This T cell receptor (beta chain) was sequenced in a study of metastatic and nonmetastatic thyroid tumors. Study context: Malignant thyroid and benign thyroid patients provided blood and tumor or nodule tissue whose repertoires were compared. Study-wide findings and caveats: TCR beta diversity was reportedly significantly higher in malignant thyroid tumors than benign nodules, in blood and tumor.

This clone occurred many times. The antigen is not known. The length of the CDR3 is 13 residues. CDR1 and CDR2 (germline): MNHNS, SASEGT. Trimming cost V 6 bases and J 5 bases, with 13 bases left between them. Not a single patient had been given any form of treatment at any point before undergoing thyroid surgery. In the source study's methods: The authors used CDR3 differences across clinicopathological groups to build a distant-metastasis classifier for papillary thyroid cancer. MiXCR re-clonotyped the PCR reads for TCRdb. The V and J calls and clone size are TCRdb's, not the authors'. The table lists 45,000 or so clones, 3.5% to 5% of them singletons, with over 8% in the top ten.

This chain connects TRBV6-1 to TRBJ2-5, with D uncertain. Specimen: blood. This clonotype originated in a female donor with papillary thyroid cancer or a benign thyroid nodule (not recorded which). Some clones in this sample may be carry-over from other donors' samples. Here the CDR3 reads CASSPYDLETQYF. Written as DNA, the CDR3 is TGTGCCAGCAGCCCTTACGACCTGGAGACCCAGTACTTC.